The source of this T cell receptor (beta chain) is a study of prognosis after radiotherapy for stage I lung cancer. Whole-study context: Over twelve patients had newly diagnosed primary stage I lung tumors, and roughly five had oligometastatic NSCLC after surgical resection of the primary tumor. Broader study findings: In patients with versus without metastases, TRBV and TRBJ gene usage reportedly differed.

There are 13 residues in the CDR3. The germline V gene has CDR1 DFQATT and CDR2 SNEGSKA (reference sequence). Trimming at V came to 1 base and at J to 4 bases, leaving 1 base not matched to a gene. Genomic DNA served as the source from which two-round multiplex PCR generated TCR beta CDR3 amplicons. It was primers specific to each TRBV and TRBJ gene that first-round PCR used. Universal primers went into the second round of PCR. TCRdb recomputed calls from the multiplex PCR reads with MiXCR, one row per CDR3 protein. Among about 51,000 distinct CDR3 sequences listed, roughly 36% were seen once. This clonotype was counted at least ten times. Its matching antigen is unknown. Researchers took roughly 6 milliliters of peripheral blood at each of two time points.

The chain links TRBV20-1 to TRBJ1-2, with 9 bases identical to TRBD1. Sequences were derived from PBMCs, sampled before or after stereotactic body radiation therapy (not recorded which). The receptor comes from a donor older than 45 with non-small cell lung cancer. CDR3 loop: CSARGTGVYGYTF. The CDR3 DNA reads TGCAGTGCTAGAGGGACAGGGGTCTATGGCTACACCTTC.